This T cell receptor beta chain was captured in a study of post-analysis software for immune sequencing data. Across the study: The cohort encompassed relapsing-remitting, secondary progressive and progressive-relapsing multiple sclerosis disease courses.

Study results and caveats: Batch-mates among the samples co-clustered strongly by F measure. In patients, TRBV5-6, TRBV5-1 and TRBV20-1 belonged to five or six TRBV segments found more frequently than in controls. Among multiple sclerosis patients, normalized Chao1 diversity was significantly below that of controls.

The CDR3 sequence is 16 residues long. Trimming at V came to 2 bases and at J to 5 bases, leaving 11 bases not matched to a gene. Germline CDR1 reads ENHRY; CDR2 reads SYGVKD. Built from TCR beta cDNA, the libraries had unique molecular identifiers in them. MiXCR, run by TCRdb on the PCR reads, gives a single entry per CDR3 protein. The sample holds hundreds of thousands of distinct CDR3 sequences; 35% to 40% are singletons and the top ten take around 4.8%. Points on this clonotype: The antigen is unknown. A much larger clonotype is one base distant, so this may be a read error.

Sequenced: blood. V and J are TRBV10-3 and TRBJ2-5; 7 bases line up with TRBD2. The TCR sequence derives from a girl under 18 with multiple sclerosis. Written as DNA, the CDR3 is TGTGCCATCAGTGAGCCCGGGACTAACGGGGGTGAGACCCAGTACTTC. Translation: CAISEPGTNGGETQYF.